The T cell receptor beta chain described here comes from a study of glioma-infiltrating T cells after dendritic cell vaccination. The length of the CDR3 is 15 residues. V lost 1 base and J lost 4, with 10 bases in between. The germline gives CDR1 LGHNA, CDR2 YSLEER. Sample time point: after dendritic cell vaccination, including at tumor progression/relapse. The PCR used 60 V beta and 13 J beta primers. The repertoire was sequenced with immunoSEQ multiplex PCR; TCRdb's copy has only in-frame clones and lacks some. The repertoire holds approximately 62,000 clones, more than 75% seen once, with roughly 11% in the top ten.

The chain joins TRBV4-3 to TRBJ1-4, with unresolved D. The material sequenced was blood, taken after dendritic cell vaccination. The receptor was derived from a human donor with glioblastoma. This CDR3 reads CASSQVGGLNEKLFF. Written as DNA, the CDR3 is TGCGCCAGCAGCCAAGTAGGTGGACTTAATGAAAAACTGTTTTTT.